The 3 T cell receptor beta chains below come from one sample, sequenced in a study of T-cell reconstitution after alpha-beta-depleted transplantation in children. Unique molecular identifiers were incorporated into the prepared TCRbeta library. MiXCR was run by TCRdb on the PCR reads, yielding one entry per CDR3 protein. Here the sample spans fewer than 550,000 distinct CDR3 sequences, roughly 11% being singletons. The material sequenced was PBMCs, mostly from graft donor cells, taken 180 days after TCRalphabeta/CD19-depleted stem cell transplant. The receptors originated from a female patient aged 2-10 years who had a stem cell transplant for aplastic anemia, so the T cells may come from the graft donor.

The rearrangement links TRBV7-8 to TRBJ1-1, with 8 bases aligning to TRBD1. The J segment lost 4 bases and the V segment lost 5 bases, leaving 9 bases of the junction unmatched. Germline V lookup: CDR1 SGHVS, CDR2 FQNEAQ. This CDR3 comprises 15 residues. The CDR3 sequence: CASSPLQGARTEAFF. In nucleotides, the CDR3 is TGTGCCAGCAGCCCACTCCAGGGGGCACGCACTGAAGCTTTCTTT.

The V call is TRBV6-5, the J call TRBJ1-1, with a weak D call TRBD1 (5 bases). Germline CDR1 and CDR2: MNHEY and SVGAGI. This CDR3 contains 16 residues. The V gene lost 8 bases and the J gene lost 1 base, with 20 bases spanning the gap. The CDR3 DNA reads TGTGCCAGCCGAGACCCTACAGGTGGGCCGAACACTGAAGCTTTCTTT. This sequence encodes CASRDPTGGPNTEAFF.

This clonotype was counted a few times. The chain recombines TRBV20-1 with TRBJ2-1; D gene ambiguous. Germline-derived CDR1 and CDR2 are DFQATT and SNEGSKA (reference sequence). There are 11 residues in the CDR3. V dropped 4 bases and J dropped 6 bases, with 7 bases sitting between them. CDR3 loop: CSATTGNEQFF. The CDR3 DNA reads TGCAGTGCTACGACTGGCAATGAGCAGTTCTTC.